This TCR beta chain was identified in a study of blood T cells in healthy people across ages. Study-wide results and caveats: Roughly linear declines in TCR beta diversity per million T cells occurred with age.

Primed by a sample-barcoded 5' primer and a J-beta primer mix, a second PCR proceeded for about 6 to 11 cycles. The template-switch adaptor was a 5' adaptor with 12 random nucleotides. It tagged each cDNA molecule. Each CDR3 protein is one row after TCRdb ran MiXCR on the 5' RACE reads. The sample lists roughly 800,000 distinct CDR3 sequences, 55% to 75% seen once, with approximately 21% in the top ten. This clonotype was observed at least ten times. Antigen specificity is unknown. The CDR3 spans 15 residues. Trimming left V 3 bases short and J 7 bases short, with 16 bases between. The people who gave samples were healthy Caucasians from Russia, aged roughly 6 to 95. Peripheral blood from each donor was collected in a volume of 8 to 10 milliliters.

V gene TRBV12-3 or TRBV12-4 combines with J gene TRBJ2-1; the D gene is possibly TRBD1 (6 bases). The sequence was obtained from a man aged 25 to 45 in good health. The material sequenced was blood. For the CDR3, the DNA is TGTGCCAGCAGTTTCCCAGGGGCCGCAGGAAATGAGCAGTTCTTC. Encoded protein: CASSFPGAAGNEQFF.